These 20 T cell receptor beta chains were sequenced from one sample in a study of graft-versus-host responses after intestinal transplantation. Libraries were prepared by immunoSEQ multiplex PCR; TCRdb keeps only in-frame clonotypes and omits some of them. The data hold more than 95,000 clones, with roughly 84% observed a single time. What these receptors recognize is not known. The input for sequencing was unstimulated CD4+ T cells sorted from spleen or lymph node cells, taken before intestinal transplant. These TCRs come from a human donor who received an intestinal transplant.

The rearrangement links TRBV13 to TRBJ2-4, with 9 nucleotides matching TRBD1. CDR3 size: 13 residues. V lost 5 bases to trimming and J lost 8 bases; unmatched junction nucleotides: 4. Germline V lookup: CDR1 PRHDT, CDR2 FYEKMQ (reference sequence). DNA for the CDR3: TGTGCCAGCAGCCCACAGGGGGCAGACATTCAGTACTTC. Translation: CASSPQGADIQYF.

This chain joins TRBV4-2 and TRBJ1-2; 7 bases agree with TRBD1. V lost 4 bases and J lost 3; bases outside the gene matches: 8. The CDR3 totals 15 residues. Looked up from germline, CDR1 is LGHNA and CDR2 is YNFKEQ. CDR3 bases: TGTGCCAGCAGCCTCAGGGGGGGTATGGACTATGGCTACACCTTC. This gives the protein CASSLRGGMDYGYTF.

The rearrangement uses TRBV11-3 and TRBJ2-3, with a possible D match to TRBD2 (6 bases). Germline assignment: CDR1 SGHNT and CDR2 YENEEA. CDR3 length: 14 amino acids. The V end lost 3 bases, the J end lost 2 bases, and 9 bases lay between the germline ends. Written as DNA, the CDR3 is TGTGCCAGCAGCTTCGGGGGTTCCACAGATACGCAGTATTTT. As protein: CASSFGGSTDTQYF.

CDR3 DNA: TGTGCCAGCAGCCCATCTAGCGGGGGAACCGGGGAGCTGTTTTTT. Translated, it gives CASSPSSGGTGELFF. V usage is TRBV7-3 and J usage is TRBJ2-2, with 10 bases that match TRBD2. This CDR3 has 15 residues. Germline values: CDR1 SGHTA, CDR2 FQGTGA. Trimming cost V 5 bases and J 5 bases; bases outside gene matches: 5. The full variable domain, with the rest looked up from reference TRBV7-3 and TRBJ2-2, is GAGVSQTPSNKVTEKGKYVELRCDPISGHTALYWYRQSLGQGPEFLIYFQGTGAADDSGLPNDRFFAVRPEGSVSTLKIQRTERGDSAVYLCASSPSSGGTGELFFGEGSRLTVL.

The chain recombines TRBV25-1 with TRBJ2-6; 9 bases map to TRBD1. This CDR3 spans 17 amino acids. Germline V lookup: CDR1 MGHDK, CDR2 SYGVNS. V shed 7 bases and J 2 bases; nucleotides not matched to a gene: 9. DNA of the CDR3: TGTGCCAGCAATCAGGGACAGGGAGGGCCTGGGGCCAACGTCCTGACTTTC. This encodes CASNQGQGGPGANVLTF.

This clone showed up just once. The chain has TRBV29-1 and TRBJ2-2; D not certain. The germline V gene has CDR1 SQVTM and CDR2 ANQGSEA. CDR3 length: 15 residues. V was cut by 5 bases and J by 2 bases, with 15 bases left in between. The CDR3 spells CSVRLQLLNTGELFF. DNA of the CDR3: TGCAGCGTTCGTCTACAACTCCTTAACACCGGGGAGCTGTTTTTT.

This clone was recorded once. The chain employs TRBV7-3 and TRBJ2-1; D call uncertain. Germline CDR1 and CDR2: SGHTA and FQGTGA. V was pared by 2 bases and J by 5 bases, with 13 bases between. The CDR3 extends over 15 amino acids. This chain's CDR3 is CASSLEGMRHNEQFF. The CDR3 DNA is TGTGCCAGCAGCTTAGAAGGGATGAGGCACAATGAGCAGTTCTTC. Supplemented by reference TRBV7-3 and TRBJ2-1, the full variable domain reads GAGVSQTPSNKVTEKGKYVELRCDPISGHTALYWYRQSLGQGPEFLIYFQGTGAADDSGLPNDRFFAVRPEGSVSTLKIQRTERGDSAVYLCASSLEGMRHNEQFFGPGTRLTVL.

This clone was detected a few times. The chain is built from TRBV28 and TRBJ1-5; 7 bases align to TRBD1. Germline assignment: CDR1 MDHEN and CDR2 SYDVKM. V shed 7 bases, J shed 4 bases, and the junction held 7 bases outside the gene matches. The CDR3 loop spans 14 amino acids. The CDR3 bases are TGTGCCAGCAACATACAGGGGCGTAATCAGCCCCAGCATTTT. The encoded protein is CASNIQGRNQPQHF.

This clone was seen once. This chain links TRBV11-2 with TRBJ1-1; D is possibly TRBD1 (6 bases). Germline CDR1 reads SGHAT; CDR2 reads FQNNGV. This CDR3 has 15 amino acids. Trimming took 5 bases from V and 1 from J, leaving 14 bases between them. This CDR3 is CASSGRTAWNTEAFF. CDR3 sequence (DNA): TGTGCCAGCAGCGGGAGGACAGCCTGGAACACTGAAGCTTTCTTT.

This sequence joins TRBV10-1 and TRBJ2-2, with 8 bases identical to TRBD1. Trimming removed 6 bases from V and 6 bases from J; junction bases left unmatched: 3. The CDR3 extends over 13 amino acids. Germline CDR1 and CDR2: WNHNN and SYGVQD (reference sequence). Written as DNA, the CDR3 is TGCGCCAGCAGGGCACAGGGGGCCGGGGAGCTGTTTTTT. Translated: CASRAQGAGELFF.

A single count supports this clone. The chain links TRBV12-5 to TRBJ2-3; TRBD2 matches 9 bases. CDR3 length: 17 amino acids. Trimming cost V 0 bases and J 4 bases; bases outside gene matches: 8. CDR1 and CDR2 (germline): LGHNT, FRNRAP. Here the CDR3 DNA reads TGTGCTAGTGGTTTGGTACGGGGCGGGGGGGCCCCAGATACGCAGTATTTT. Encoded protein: CASGLVRGGGAPDTQYF. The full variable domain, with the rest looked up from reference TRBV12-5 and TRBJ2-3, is DARVTQTPRHKVTEMGQEVTMRCQPILGHNTVFWYRQTMMQGLELLAYFRNRAPLDDSGMPKDRFSAEMPDATLATLKIQPSEPRDSAVYFCASGLVRGGGAPDTQYFGPGTRLTVL.

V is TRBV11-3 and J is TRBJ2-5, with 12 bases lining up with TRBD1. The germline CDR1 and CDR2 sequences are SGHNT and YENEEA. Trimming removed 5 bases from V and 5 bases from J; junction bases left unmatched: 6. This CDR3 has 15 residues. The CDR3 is CASSQGQGARETQYF. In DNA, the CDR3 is TGTGCCAGCAGCCAGGGACAGGGGGCCCGGGAGACCCAGTACTTC.

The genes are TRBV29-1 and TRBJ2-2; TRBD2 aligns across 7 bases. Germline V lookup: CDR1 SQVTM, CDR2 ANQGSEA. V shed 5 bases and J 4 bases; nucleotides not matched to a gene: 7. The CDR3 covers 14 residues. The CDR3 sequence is CSVRASGSTGELFF. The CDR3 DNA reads TGCAGCGTTCGTGCTAGCGGCAGCACCGGGGAGCTGTTTTTT.

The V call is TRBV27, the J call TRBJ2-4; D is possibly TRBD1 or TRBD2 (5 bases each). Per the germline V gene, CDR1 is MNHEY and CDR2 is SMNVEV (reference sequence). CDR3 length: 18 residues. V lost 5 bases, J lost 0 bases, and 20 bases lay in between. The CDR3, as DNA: TGTGCCAGCAGTATTAGCCGGGACGTATCACTAGCCAAAAACATTCAGTACTTC. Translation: CASSISRDVSLAKNIQYF.

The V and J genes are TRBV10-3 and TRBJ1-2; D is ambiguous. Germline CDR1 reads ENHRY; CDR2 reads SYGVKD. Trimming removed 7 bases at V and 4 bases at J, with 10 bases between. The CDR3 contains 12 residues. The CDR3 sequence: CAIKGRGYGYTF. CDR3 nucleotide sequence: TGTGCCATCAAGGGCCGGGGCTATGGCTACACCTTC.

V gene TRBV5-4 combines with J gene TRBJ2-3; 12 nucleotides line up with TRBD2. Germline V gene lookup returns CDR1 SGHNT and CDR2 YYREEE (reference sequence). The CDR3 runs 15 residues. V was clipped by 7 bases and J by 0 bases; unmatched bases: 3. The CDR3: CASGTSGPSTDTQYF. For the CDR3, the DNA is TGTGCCAGCGGGACTAGCGGGCCTAGCACAGATACGCAGTATTTT.

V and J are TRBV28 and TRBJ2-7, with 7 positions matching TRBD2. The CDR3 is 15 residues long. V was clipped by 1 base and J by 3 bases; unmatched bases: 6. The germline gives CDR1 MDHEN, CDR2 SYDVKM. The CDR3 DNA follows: TGTGCCAGCAGTTTATTCCTAGCGGCATACTACGAGCAGTACTTC. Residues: CASSLFLAAYYEQYF.

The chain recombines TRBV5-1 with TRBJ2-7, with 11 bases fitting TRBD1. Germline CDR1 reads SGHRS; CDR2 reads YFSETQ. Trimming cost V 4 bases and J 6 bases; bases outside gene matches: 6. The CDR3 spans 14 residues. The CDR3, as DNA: TGCGCCAGCAGCCTCGTGGGACAGGGGGTCGAGCAGTACTTC. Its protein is CASSLVGQGVEQYF. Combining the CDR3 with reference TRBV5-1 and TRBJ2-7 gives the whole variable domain KAGVTQTPRYLIKTRGQQVTLSCSPISGHRSVSWYQQTPGQGLQFLFEYFSETQRNKGNFPGRFSGRQFSNSRSEMNVSTLELGDSALYLCASSLVGQGVEQYFGPGTRLTVT.

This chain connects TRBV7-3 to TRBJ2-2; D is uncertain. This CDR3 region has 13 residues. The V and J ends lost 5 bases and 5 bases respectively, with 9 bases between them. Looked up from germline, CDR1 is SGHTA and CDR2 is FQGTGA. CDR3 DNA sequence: TGTGCCAGCAGCCCGGCTGAAACCGGGGAGCTGTTTTTT. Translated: CASSPAETGELFF.

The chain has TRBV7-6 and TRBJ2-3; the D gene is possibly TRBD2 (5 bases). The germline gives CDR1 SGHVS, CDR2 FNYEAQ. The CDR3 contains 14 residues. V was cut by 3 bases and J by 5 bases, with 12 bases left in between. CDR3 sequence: CASSLPSEGDTQYF. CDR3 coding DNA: TGTGCCAGCAGCTTGCCCAGCGAGGGAGATACGCAGTATTTT.